This entry lists 28 T cell receptor beta chains sequenced from one sample in a study of cytomegalovirus exposure and HLA in healthy donors (dated by TCRdb to 2016 to 2017). Receptor amplification or capture employed the immunoSEQ multiplex PCR assay. The multiplex PCR relied on a mix of 60 forward primers for TCR Vbeta segments and 13 reverse primers for TCR Jbeta segments. Drawn from immuneACCESS, this table holds only the in-frame rearrangements with V and J called that TCRdb kept. Clones are partly lost; checked studies trace under half to an unresolved V gene and leave the rest unexplained. This sample has about 170,000 clones in its table, and around 80% of those were observed once. The ten biggest clones cover approximately 2.4% of the sample. Input material: PBMCs. These receptors all come from a male donor in good health and CMV-seronegative.

The chain has TRBV7-6 and TRBJ2-4; tentative D call: TRBD1 (6 bases). V lost 5 bases, J lost 9 bases, and 14 bases lay in between. This CDR3 has 13 residues. The V gene's germline CDR1 is SGHVS and CDR2 FNYEAQ. CDR3 DNA: TGTGCCAGCAGCCCGATAGAAGGGGGCATTCAGTACTTC. Translation gives CASSPIEGGIQYF.

This chain connects TRBV18 to TRBJ1-2; TRBD1 aligns across 9 bases. Germline V gene lookup returns CDR1 KGHSH and CDR2 LQKENI. Trimming cost V 1 base and J 7 bases; bases outside gene matches: 4. This CDR3 spans 14 amino acids. The CDR3 loop is CASSPLDRGVGYTF. The CDR3, as DNA: TGTGCCAGCTCACCACTGGACAGGGGAGTTGGCTACACCTTC.

CDR3 protein: CASTTRGRGLMADTQYF. As DNA, the CDR3 is TGTGCCAGCACAACTCGAGGGCGGGGGTTAATGGCAGATACGCAGTATTTT. The chain is built from TRBV27 and TRBJ2-3; 7 nucleotides align to TRBD2. The CDR3 runs to 17 residues. V lost 7 bases, J lost 4 bases, and 17 bases stayed unmatched. Per germline, CDR1 MNHEY and CDR2 SMNVEV (reference sequence).

This rearrangement joins TRBV9 to TRBJ2-3; 14 nucleotides agree with TRBD2. The trim removed 3 bases at V and 1 base at J, leaving 4 bases unmatched. The V gene's germline CDR1 is SGDLS and CDR2 YYNGEE. This CDR3 is 17 amino acids long. The CDR3 bases are TGTGCCAGCAGCGGGACTAGCGGGGGGATCGGCACAGATACGCAGTATTTT. This gives the protein CASSGTSGGIGTDTQYF.

This chain connects TRBV27 to TRBJ2-1; weak D call: TRBD2 (7 bases). Per the germline V gene, CDR1 is MNHEY and CDR2 is SMNVEV (reference sequence). CDR3 length: 15 amino acids. The ends were cut back, 2 bases at V and 2 bases at J, with 10 bases in the middle. The CDR3 DNA is TGTGCCAGCAGTTTAGTCGGGGGGCCCTACAATGAGCAGTTCTTC. This sequence encodes CASSLVGGPYNEQFF.

In its sample, this clone was seen a few times. The CDR3 loop reads CASSQEGRDRGRGYTF. The CDR3 coding sequence is TGCGCCAGCAGCCAAGAGGGGCGAGACAGGGGGCGCGGCTACACCTTC. The chain carries TRBV4-1 and TRBJ1-2; TRBD1 matches 10 bases. The CDR3 has 16 amino acids. J was trimmed by 8 bases and V by 0 bases; bases with no gene match: 9. Germline V gene lookup returns CDR1 MGHRA and CDR2 YSYEKL.

V is TRBV25-1 and J is TRBJ2-2; TRBD2 aligns across 11 bases. Germline CDR1 MGHDK, CDR2 SYGVNS. The V segment lost 5 bases and the J segment 4 bases; nucleotides outside the gene matches: 6. There are 16 residues in the CDR3. The CDR3 loop is CASSTPSGRFTGELFF. Written as DNA, the CDR3 is TGTGCCAGCAGTACTCCTAGCGGGAGGTTCACCGGGGAGCTGTTTTTT.

The chain is built from TRBV5-1 and TRBJ1-1; 10 nucleotides line up with TRBD1. The V and J ends lost 4 bases and 9 bases, in that order; junction bases with no gene match: 6. CDR3 length: 13 amino acids. Germline loops: CDR1 SGHRS, CDR2 YFSETQ. As DNA, the CDR3 is TGCGCCAGCAGCCACGGACAGGGGGGAAAAGCTTTCTTT. This translates into CASSHGQGGKAFF.

This chain joins TRBV10-3 and TRBJ1-5; TRBD1 is a possible D gene (6 bases). V was clipped by 5 bases and J by 5 bases, with 13 bases between them. The CDR3 spans 14 residues. The germline gives CDR1 ENHRY, CDR2 SYGVKD. DNA of the CDR3: TGTGCCATCAGTCCGGTGGGGGCAGATCAGCCCCAGCATTTT. Translated: CAISPVGADQPQHF.

CDR3 amino acids: CSVEDGQSSYEQYF. CDR3 nucleotides: TGCAGCGTTGAAGACGGACAGAGCTCCTACGAGCAGTACTTC. The chain combines TRBV29-1 with TRBJ2-7; D is perhaps TRBD1 (6 bases). The CDR3 covers 14 residues. The V end was cut by 0 bases, the J end by 0 bases, with 9 bases between. Germline V lookup: CDR1 SQVTM, CDR2 ANQGSEA.

The chain carries TRBV10-2 and TRBJ2-7; no reliable D call. Germline V lookup: CDR1 WSHSY, CDR2 SAAADI. V was cut by 6 bases and J by 1 base, with 10 bases left in between. This CDR3 is built from 13 residues. In DNA form, the CDR3 reads TGCGCCAGCAGGTTACAGTTATCCTACGAGCAGTACTTC. Encoded protein: CASRLQLSYEQYF.

V is TRBV6-6 and J is TRBJ1-5, with D unclear. Per the germline V gene, CDR1 is MNHNY and CDR2 is SVGAGI (reference sequence). This CDR3 has 13 amino acids. Trimming removed 4 bases at V and 10 bases at J, with 14 bases between. CDR3 bases: TGTGCCAGCAGTTTGTCCCACAGAAATCCCCAGCATTTT. Protein: CASSLSHRNPQHF.

The V call is TRBV2, the J call TRBJ1-6; D is unclear. This CDR3 comprises 15 residues. Germline CDR1 SNHLY, CDR2 FYNNEI. The V and J ends lost 4 bases and 8 bases respectively, with 15 bases between them. The CDR3 loop reads CASSVRTGHDSPLHF. CDR3 in DNA: TGTGCCAGCAGTGTGCGTACGGGTCACGATTCACCCCTCCACTTT.

The gene calls are TRBV4-3 and TRBJ2-3; 10 nucleotides agree with TRBD1. The germline CDR1 and CDR2 sequences are LGHNA and YSLEER. Losses at the gene ends were 0 bases for V and 3 bases for J; bases not matched to a gene: 3. The CDR3 has 16 amino acids. The CDR3 nucleotides read TGCGCCAGCAGCCAAGATGACAGGGGGCAGACAGATACGCAGTATTTT. Protein sequence: CASSQDDRGQTDTQYF.

This chain uses TRBV19 with TRBJ2-3; possibly TRBD1 for D (6 bases). Germline V gene data show CDR1 as LNHDA and CDR2 as SQIVND (reference sequence). The CDR3 has 16 residues. V lost 5 bases and J 0 bases, leaving 15 bases between the germline ends. CDR3 DNA sequence: TGTGCCAGTAGTGGGGACAATACTCCTAGCACAGATACGCAGTATTTT. As protein: CASSGDNTPSTDTQYF.

The J gene is TRBJ1-2, the V gene TRBV9; maybe TRBD1 (6 bases). This CDR3 is built from 15 residues. Trimming pared 4 bases from V and 2 bases from J, leaving 15 bases between. Germline-derived CDR1 and CDR2 are SGDLS and YYNGEE. DNA for the CDR3: TGTGCCAGCAGCCCAACGACAGGTCCAAACTATGGCTACACCTTC. This codes for CASSPTTGPNYGYTF.

Turning to this clone: Relative to the germline gene, one junction end is altered; a read error may explain this. V gene TRBV7-7 combines with J gene TRBJ2-1, with D perhaps TRBD1 (6 bases). There are 14 residues in the CDR3. Germline V gives CDR1 SSHAT, CDR2 FNYEAQ (reference sequence). CDR3 in amino acids: CASSISGTPNEQFF. The CDR3 region has the DNA TGTGCTAGCAGCATCTCCGGGACACCGAATGAGCAGTTCTTC.

V is TRBV6-6 and J is TRBJ2-2; 8 bases line up with TRBD1. This CDR3 is built from 15 residues. The V segment lost 6 bases and the J segment 0 bases; nucleotides outside the gene matches: 3. CDR1 is MNHNY, CDR2 SVGAGI, per germline (reference sequence). The CDR3 DNA reads TGTGCCAGCAGGGGGACAGGCCCGAACACCGGGGAGCTGTTTTTT. Its protein is CASRGTGPNTGELFF.

This clone was seen once. This rearrangement joins TRBV30 to TRBJ2-1; the D is unclear. Germline CDR1 reads GTSNPN; CDR2 reads SVGIG (reference sequence). The CDR3 loop spans 12 amino acids. V dropped 2 bases and J dropped 4 bases, with 6 bases sitting between them. The CDR3 DNA reads as TGTGCCTGGAGTAGAGGTTACAATGAGCAGTTCTTC. Its protein product is CAWSRGYNEQFF.

The chain uses TRBV4-1 and TRBJ2-1; TRBD1 is a possible D gene (8 bases). This CDR3 region has 17 residues. Germline CDR1 MGHRA, CDR2 YSYEKL. Trimming removed 0 bases from V and 3 bases from J, with 15 bases in between. This CDR3 reads CASSQEGAGQVYNEQFF. The CDR3 nucleotides read TGCGCCAGCAGCCAAGAGGGAGCGGGACAGGTCTACAATGAGCAGTTCTTC.

This chain joins TRBV6-5 and TRBJ2-7; D is possibly TRBD1 (6 bases). The CDR3 length is 15 residues. Per the germline V gene, CDR1 is MNHEY and CDR2 is SVGAGI. V was trimmed by 2 bases and J by 0 bases, leaving 11 bases between them. CDR3 sequence: CASSYGTQSSYEQYF. The CDR3 nucleotides read TGTGCCAGCAGTTACGGGACACAAAGCTCCTACGAGCAGTACTTC.

This clone was observed a few times. The rearrangement joins TRBV5-6 to TRBJ1-2, with D possibly TRBD1 on 5 matching bases. V lost 1 base to trimming and J lost 3 bases, with 10 bases between them. This CDR3 contains 14 residues. The germline CDR1 and CDR2 sequences are SGHDT and YYEEEE. CDR3 DNA: TGTGCCAGCAGCTTGTTGGCCAGGGACTATGGCTACACCTTC. It encodes CASSLLARDYGYTF.

Worth noting for this clone: A junction end diverges from the germline sequence, so it may reflect a read error. The chain recombines TRBV7-2 with TRBJ2-7; weak D call: TRBD2 (6 bases). Germline lookup yields CDR1 SGHTA and CDR2 FQGNSA. The CDR3 totals 15 residues. This chain's CDR3 is CASNLLPGASYEQYF. CDR3 in DNA: TGTGCCAGCAACTTACTACCGGGAGCTTCCTACGAGCAGTACTTC.

This chain uses TRBV6-5 with TRBJ1-1; the D is unclear. V lost 1 base and J lost 5, with 14 bases in between. Per germline, CDR1 MNHEY and CDR2 SVGAGI. This CDR3 has 15 residues. CDR3 amino acids: CASSYLARGGTEAFF. DNA for the CDR3: TGTGCCAGCAGTTACTTGGCACGGGGAGGGACTGAAGCTTTCTTT.

The CDR3 bases are TGTGCCAGCAGCCCGGCCCGACAGGGGTACACAGATACGCAGTATTTT. It codes for CASSPARQGYTDTQYF. The J gene is TRBJ2-3, the V gene TRBV5-4, with 8 bases fitting TRBD1. The trim removed 4 bases at V and 2 bases at J, leaving 9 bases unmatched. CDR3 size: 16 residues. Germline CDR1 and CDR2: SGHNT and YYREEE (reference sequence).

This clone was counted between two and nine times. This chain joins TRBV6-1 and TRBJ1-2, with a tentative D call TRBD1 (6 bases). The CDR3 loop spans 14 amino acids. The V end was cut by 4 bases, the J end by 7 bases, with 16 bases between. Germline CDR1 is MNHNS and CDR2 is SASEGT. Here the CDR3 DNA reads TGTGCCAGCAGTGGCGGGAGGGGGGGAGCTGGCTACACCTTC. Protein: CASSGGRGGAGYTF.

The chain carries TRBV18 and TRBJ2-2; D may be TRBD1 (6 bases). Trimming shortened V by 1 base and J by 0 bases, and 15 bases separated the two germline ends. Per germline, CDR1 KGHSH and CDR2 LQKENI. This CDR3 has 18 residues. This CDR3 is CASSPLGTGTTNTGELFF. CDR3 nucleotide sequence: TGTGCCAGCTCACCACTAGGAACCGGGACAACGAACACCGGGGAGCTGTTTTTT.

V usage is TRBV18 and J usage is TRBJ2-3; unclear D gene. Germline CDR1 and CDR2: KGHSH and LQKENI. The V end was cut by 4 bases, the J end by 2 bases, with 10 bases between. There are 14 residues in the CDR3. CDR3 coding DNA: TGTGCCAGCTCACAGGAACTACTCACAGATACGCAGTATTTT. This gives the protein CASSQELLTDTQYF.